Detailed here is one T cell receptor (beta chain). Its antigen is unknown. Assay used: immunoSEQ multiplex PCR; TCRdb lists only in-frame clones, some missing. Found here are roughly 73,000 clones, around 87% of them singletons; the top ten hold around two fifths. This entry is derived from a study of radiotherapy plus CTLA-4 blockade in lung cancer. Study details: Objective response rate was around 20%; disease control rate, under 35%.

General observations from the study: Together with interferon-beta, which increased in serum after radiation, early dynamic changes in blood T cell clones were reportedly the best predictors of response.

The length of the CDR3 is 17 residues. The germline gives CDR1 SGHNT, CDR2 YYREEE (reference sequence). Trimming at V came to 0 bases and at J to 4 bases, leaving 7 bases not matched to a gene. This chain links TRBV5-4 with TRBJ2-5; 12 nucleotides line up with TRBD2. The TCR originated in a human donor with non-small cell lung cancer that progressed on radiotherapy plus ipilimumab. The material was peripheral blood, obtained from a patient treated with radiotherapy plus ipilimumab. CDR3 DNA: TGTGCCAGCAGCTTGGGGCTAGCGGGAGGGCCGGGAGAGACCCAGTACTTC. It translates to CASSLGLAGGPGETQYF.